Following are 27 T cell receptor beta chains from one sample sequenced in a study of T cell repertoires in cytomegalovirus infection. Using its own MiXCR run on the reads, TCRdb lists one record per CDR3 protein. This sample has 250,000 to 300,000 distinct CDR3 sequences, with around 15% found just once. Material: CD8+ T cells from PBMCs. The source is a human donor in good health (CMV status not recorded). Some clones in this sample may be carry-over from other donors' samples.

Many counts were recorded for this clonotype. The rearrangement links TRBV28 to TRBJ1-2, with 10 bases that match TRBD1. J gave up 2 bases and V 6 bases, and 9 bases lay outside the gene matches. CDR1 MDHEN and CDR2 SYDVKM come from the germline V gene. This CDR3 region has 16 residues. The CDR3, as DNA: TGTGCCAGCAGCCGGAATCCGGGACAGGGGAACTATGGCTACACCTTC. It encodes CASSRNPGQGNYGYTF.

This clonotype was observed at least ten times. The V and J genes are TRBV2 and TRBJ2-7; 8 bases align to TRBD1. The germline V gene encodes CDR1 SNHLY and CDR2 FYNNEI. CDR3 length: 12 amino acids. V was pared by 7 bases and J by 5 bases, with 4 bases of the junction left unmatched. CDR3 nucleotides: TGTGCCAGCACCAAGGACAGGGACGAGCAGTACTTC. This encodes CASTKDRDEQYF. The complete variable domain, with remaining parts taken from reference TRBV2 and TRBJ2-7, reads EPEVTQTPSHQVTQMGQEVILRCVPISNHLYFYWYRQILGQKVEFLVSFYNNEISEKSEIFDDQFSVERPDGSNFTLKIRSTKLEDSAMYFCASTKDRDEQYFGPGTRLTVT.

This chain joins TRBV5-6 and TRBJ2-7; the D is unclear. Germline lookup yields CDR1 SGHDT and CDR2 YYEEEE. This CDR3 has 14 amino acids. Trimming stripped 0 bases from V and 3 bases from J, with 10 bases between. The CDR3 DNA follows: TGTGCCAGCAGCTTGGCGCTCAATGGCTACGAGCAGTACTTC. This codes for CASSLALNGYEQYF. Based on the CDR3 plus reference TRBV5-6 and TRBJ2-7, the full variable domain is DAGVTQSPTHLIKTRGQQVTLRCSPKSGHDTVSWYQQALGQGPQFIFQYYEEEERQRGNFPDRFSGHQFPNYSSELNVNALLLGDSALYLCASSLALNGYEQYFGPGTRLTVT.

This clonotype showed up just a few times. The V call is TRBV2, the J call TRBJ2-7, with 7 nucleotides matching TRBD1. Unmatched junction bases numbered 10, after V lost 2 bases and J lost 3 bases. The CDR3 loop spans 16 amino acids. CDR1 SNHLY and CDR2 FYNNEI come from the germline V gene. The CDR3, as DNA: TGTGCCAGCAGTGAATCGCGTGACAGGGTAGACTACGAGCAGTACTTC. Translation: CASSESRDRVDYEQYF.

At least ten counts were recorded for this clonotype. The rearrangement joins TRBV6-1 to TRBJ2-3; D not resolved. CDR3 length: 17 residues. V dropped 5 bases and J dropped 2 bases, with 20 bases sitting between them. Germline V gives CDR1 MNHNS, CDR2 SASEGT. The DNA for the CDR3 is TGTGCCAGCAGTCGGTACCCCACGACGCTCGACACAGATACGCAGTATTTT. Translation gives CASSRYPTTLDTDTQYF.

Concerning this clonotype: A read error may produce the germline difference seen at one junction end. The V gene is TRBV4-1, the J gene TRBJ2-6; D remains ambiguous. CDR3 size: 16 residues. Germline lookup yields CDR1 MGHRA and CDR2 YSYEKL. CDR3 DNA: TGTGCCAGCAGCCACAACCCCACCTCTGGGGCCAACGTCCTGACTTTC. Translation gives CASSHNPTSGANVLTF.

The rearrangement joins TRBV9 to TRBJ2-7, with TRBD1 matching 8 bases. The V segment lost 3 bases and the J segment 5 bases; nucleotides outside the gene matches: 13. CDR1 and CDR2 (germline): SGDLS, YYNGEE. The CDR3 has 16 amino acids. The CDR3 coding sequence is TGTGCCAGCAGCGCCCTGACAGGGGAATTATGGGACGAGCAGTACTTC. This sequence encodes CASSALTGELWDEQYF.

This clonotype has ten or more counts. The chain has TRBV2 and TRBJ2-4, with D possibly TRBD2 on 6 matching bases. This CDR3 region has 16 residues. V was trimmed by 6 bases and J by 0 bases, leaving 15 bases between them. Germline V gene sequence: CDR1 SNHLY, CDR2 FYNNEI. The CDR3 is CASSYGTELAKNIQYF. DNA for the CDR3: TGTGCCAGCAGCTATGGGACTGAACTAGCCAAAAACATTCAGTACTTC.

This clonotype was observed a few times. The rearrangement joins TRBV6-1 to TRBJ1-6; no definite D call. Germline assignment: CDR1 MNHNS and CDR2 SASEGT. V was clipped by 3 bases and J by 5 bases, with 11 bases between them. This CDR3 comprises 15 residues. CDR3: CASSDLAGDNSPLHF. The CDR3 DNA is TGTGCCAGCAGTGACTTGGCAGGAGATAATTCACCCCTCCACTTT.

The sample holds many counts of this clonotype. This chain uses TRBV7-8 with TRBJ2-1; D is ambiguous. CDR1 SGHVS and CDR2 FQNEAQ come from the germline V gene. CDR3 length: 12 amino acids. Trimming pared 0 bases from V and 9 bases from J, leaving 6 bases between. In DNA, the CDR3 is TGTGCCAGCAGCTTAGCGGTGTTTGAGCAGTTCTTC. It translates to CASSLAVFEQFF.

This clonotype was detected ten times or more. The gene calls are TRBV6-2 or TRBV6-3 and TRBJ2-5; TRBD1 agrees at 9 bases. CDR1 is MNHEY, CDR2 SVGEGT, per germline. The CDR3 has 17 amino acids. Losses at the gene ends were 4 bases for V and 5 bases for J; bases not matched to a gene: 14. The CDR3 region is CASSFRSRDRAGETQYF. The CDR3 region has the DNA TGTGCCAGCAGTTTTCGCTCGCGGGACAGGGCTGGGGAGACCCAGTACTTC.

CDR3 in DNA: TGTGCCAGCAGCGTAGAACAGGGGGCGCCGAACACCGGGGAGCTGTTTTTT. Its translation is CASSVEQGAPNTGELFF. The rearrangement uses TRBV9 and TRBJ2-2; 9 positions match TRBD1. The CDR3 has 17 amino acids. CDR1 is SGDLS, CDR2 YYNGEE, per germline. The J segment lost 0 bases and the V segment lost 0 bases, leaving 3 bases of the junction unmatched.

This clonotype was detected once. The chain employs TRBV20-1 and TRBJ1-5, with a weak D call TRBD1 (5 bases). Germline V lookup: CDR1 DFQATT, CDR2 SNEGSKA (reference sequence). V was pared by 5 bases and J by 5 bases, with 19 bases between. CDR3 length equals 15 residues. CDR3 amino acids: CSAPQWPGGDQPQHF. The CDR3 DNA follows: TGCAGTGCTCCGCAGTGGCCGGGGGGGGATCAGCCCCAGCATTTT.

This clonotype has at least ten counts. The rearrangement uses TRBV7-2 and TRBJ2-3; D is perhaps TRBD2 (7 bases). CDR1 and CDR2 (germline): SGHTA, FQGNSA. This CDR3 region has 15 residues. Between the trimmed V and J ends, which lost 3 bases and 6 bases, there was a span of 16 bases. The CDR3 DNA is TGTGCCAGCAGCTTTATATCGGGGGGCCCTGATACGCAGTATTTT. As protein: CASSFISGGPDTQYF. The full variable domain, with the rest looked up from reference TRBV7-2 and TRBJ2-3, is GAGVSQSPSNKVTEKGKDVELRCDPISGHTALYWYRQSLGQGLEFLIYFQGNSAPDKSGLPSDRFSAERTGGSVSTLTIQRTQQEDSAVYLCASSFISGGPDTQYFGPGTRLTVL.

The V call is TRBV7-9, the J call TRBJ2-3, with D possibly being TRBD2 (6 bases). Per germline, CDR1 SEHNR and CDR2 FQNEAQ (reference sequence). The length of the CDR3 is 16 residues. The ends were cut back, 5 bases at V and 2 bases at J, with 17 bases in the middle. The DNA of the CDR3 is TGTGCCAGCAGCCCAACCTGGGACTTCTACACAGATACGCAGTATTTT. This translates into CASSPTWDFYTDTQYF.

This clonotype was recorded a few times. This chain connects TRBV12-5 to TRBJ2-5; 7 nucleotides agree with TRBD1. J gave up 1 base and V 4 bases, and 6 bases lay outside the gene matches. The CDR3 runs to 15 residues. Per germline, CDR1 LGHNT and CDR2 FRNRAP. The CDR3: CASGWSGTVQETQYF. For the CDR3, the DNA is TGTGCTAGTGGTTGGTCGGGGACAGTCCAAGAGACCCAGTACTTC.

This clonotype was counted a few times. The V and J genes are TRBV10-3 and TRBJ1-2; TRBD1 aligns across 7 bases. The germline CDR1 and CDR2 sequences are ENHRY and SYGVKD. After removal of 10 bases from V and 6 bases from J, the junction contained 11 bases not matched to a gene. The CDR3 spans 13 residues. The CDR3 bases are TGTGCCAGTCAAACGGGACAGCGGGATGGCTACACCTTC. It translates to CASQTGQRDGYTF.

At least ten counts were recorded for this clonotype. This chain links TRBV7-2 with TRBJ2-3; 7 positions agree with TRBD2. The CDR3 is made up of 20 amino acids. V shed 2 bases, J shed 2 bases, and the junction held 19 bases outside the gene matches. Looked up from germline, CDR1 is SGHTA and CDR2 is FQGNSA. Here the CDR3 reads CASSLTLRLAAVLNTDTQYF. As DNA, the CDR3 is TGTGCCAGCAGCTTAACTCTCCGGCTAGCGGCGGTTCTAAACACAGATACGCAGTATTTT.

This clonotype was counted ten times or more. The chain is built from TRBV11-1 and TRBJ2-5; TRBD1 matches 7 bases. V lost 8 bases to trimming and J lost 3 bases; unmatched junction nucleotides: 6. The CDR3 has 13 residues. Germline lookup yields CDR1 SGHAT and CDR2 FQDESV (reference sequence). CDR3 coding DNA: TGTGCCAGCGAGGAGACAGGGAAAGAGACCCAGTACTTC. Protein sequence: CASEETGKETQYF.

This clonotype came up a few times. The genes are TRBV7-3 and TRBJ1-6; 7 bases are shared with TRBD1. CDR3 length equals 16 residues. Looked up from germline, CDR1 is SGHTA and CDR2 is FQGTGA. Trimming at V came to 1 base and at J to 3 bases, leaving 3 bases not matched to a gene. Here the CDR3 reads CASSLRDRLYNSPLHF. CDR3 sequence (DNA): TGTGCCAGCAGCTTAAGGGACAGACTCTATAATTCACCCCTCCACTTT.

This clonotype has a handful of counts. The chain is built from TRBV6-2 or TRBV6-3 and TRBJ2-7; D perhaps matches TRBD2 (5 bases). The CDR3 is 14 residues long. With 0 bases removed from V and 6 bases from J, the gap between germline ends came to 12 bases. Looked up from germline, CDR1 is MNHEY and CDR2 is SVGEGT. The CDR3 nucleotides read TGTGCCAGCAGTTACTCGATTTACGGGGTCGAGCAGTACTTC. This sequence encodes CASSYSIYGVEQYF.

The rearrangement links TRBV28 to TRBJ1-6, with a tentative D call TRBD1 (5 bases). V shed 5 bases and J shed 4 bases, with 18 bases lying between them. CDR3 length: 17 residues. Germline V CDR1 and CDR2: MDHEN, SYDVKM. CDR3 sequence: CASSTRVGTGYNSPLHF. The DNA of the CDR3 is TGTGCCAGCAGTACACGAGTCGGGACCGGATATAATTCACCCCTCCACTTT.

This clonotype has at least ten counts. The chain links TRBV6-1 to TRBJ2-1; 10 bases are shared with TRBD2. Trimming cost V 6 bases and J 0 bases; bases outside gene matches: 5. The germline CDR1 and CDR2 sequences are MNHNS and SASEGT. The CDR3 spans 16 residues. In nucleotides, the CDR3 is TGTGCCAGCAGGGGGACTAGCGACACCTCCTACAATGAGCAGTTCTTC. This translates into CASRGTSDTSYNEQFF.

CDR3 nucleotide sequence: TGTGCCAGTGCCGCAGGGGTCACTGAAGCTTTCTTT. It translates to CASAAGVTEAFF. J is TRBJ1-1 and V is TRBV19, with D maybe TRBD1 (6 bases). V was cut by 8 bases and J by 4 bases, with 11 bases left in between. Per germline, CDR1 LNHDA and CDR2 SQIVND (reference sequence). The CDR3 is 12 residues long.

The chain links TRBV7-6 to TRBJ2-7; 8 nucleotides agree with TRBD1. The ends lost 5 bases at V and 3 bases at J; junction bases unmatched: 18. CDR3 size: 18 residues. CDR1 is SGHVS, CDR2 FNYEAQ, per germline. CDR3 in amino acids: CASSPRTRLGTGFYEQYF. The CDR3 bases are TGTGCCAGCAGCCCCCGGACTCGCTTAGGGACAGGTTTCTACGAGCAGTACTTC.

This clonotype was counted many times. The V and J genes are TRBV7-9 and TRBJ2-7; the D is unclear. The CDR3 has 12 residues. Per the germline V gene, CDR1 is SEHNR and CDR2 is FQNEAQ (reference sequence). V shed 11 bases and J shed 0 bases, with 11 bases lying between them. CDR3 sequence reads: CASLGNSYEQYF. In DNA, the CDR3 is TGTGCCTCCTTGGGGAACTCCTACGAGCAGTACTTC.

V usage is TRBV20-1 and J usage is TRBJ1-5; 7 bases align to TRBD1. CDR1 and CDR2 from the germline V gene are DFQATT and SNEGSKA (reference sequence). This CDR3 region has 14 residues. The junction had 7 bases not matched to a gene; V was cut back by 6 bases and J by 2 bases. The CDR3 DNA reads TGCAGTGCCAAGACAGGGAGGGGCAATCAGCCCCAGCATTTT. It translates to CSAKTGRGNQPQHF.